What follows are 10 T cell receptor beta chains derived from one specimen sequenced in a study of CD8+CD57+ T cells in acquired aplastic anemia. TCR beta VDJ and CDR3 were profiled, and genomic DNA was the template. TCRdb reprocessed the reads with MiXCR, giving one entry per CDR3 protein. Of some 150,000 distinct CDR3 sequences listed, roughly two thirds are singletons. CD8+CD57+ cell expansion had been shown by flow cytometry in patients chosen for sequencing. Input material: sorted CD4+, CD8+, or CD8+CD57+ T cells (not recorded which) from PBMCs. The source of these receptors is a human donor with aplastic anemia.

This sequence joins TRBV19 and TRBJ2-3; D unresolved. The CDR3 runs to 14 residues. V gave up 5 bases and J gave up 2 bases, with 11 bases separating them. CDR1 and CDR2 from the germline V gene are LNHDA and SQIVND (reference sequence). DNA of the CDR3: TGTGCCAGTAGTCCAAACACGTACACAGATACGCAGTATTTT. It encodes CASSPNTYTDTQYF.

The chain links TRBV7-3 to TRBJ2-7; D remains unclear. Germline assignment: CDR1 SGHTA and CDR2 FQGTGA. The CDR3 runs 12 residues. Between the trimmed V and J ends, which lost 4 bases and 6 bases, there was a span of 10 bases. Here the CDR3 DNA reads TGTGCCAGCAGCTATCATGATTCCGAGCAGTACTTC. It translates to CASSYHDSEQYF.

The rearrangement joins TRBV29-1 to TRBJ2-7; TRBD2 is a possible D gene (7 bases). The germline V gene has CDR1 SQVTM and CDR2 ANQGSEA. CDR3 length: 14 residues. The V end was cut by 4 bases, the J end by 4 bases, with 17 bases between. DNA for the CDR3: TGCAGCGTTGCCGCGGTGAGGGGGGGTTACGAGCAGTACTTC. It is translated as CSVAAVRGGYEQYF.

About this clonotype itself: Germline and junction disagree at one end, which may indicate a read error. V gene TRBV10-1 combines with J gene TRBJ1-1; weak D call: TRBD1 (5 bases). This CDR3 is 16 amino acids long. Germline V lookup: CDR1 WNHNN, CDR2 SYGVQD (reference sequence). As DNA, the CDR3 is TGTGCCATCAGTGAGTCTTGGCAGGGTGGGAACACTGAAGCTTTCTTT. Protein: CAISESWQGGNTEAFF.

For the CDR3, the DNA is TGTGCCAGCAGCCAGGGCGCGACCTACGAGCAGTACTTC. Translation: CASSQGATYEQYF. This rearrangement joins TRBV2 to TRBJ2-7; tentatively, D is TRBD1 (5 bases). Germline CDR1 and CDR2: SNHLY and FYNNEI. Trimming took off 6 bases at V and 2 bases at J, with 11 bases between the two ends. The CDR3 covers 13 residues.

In DNA, the CDR3 is TGTGCCAGTGCGAGCGGGAGGGCCTACGAGCAGTACTTC. Amino acid sequence: CASASGRAYEQYF. The V and J genes are TRBV19 and TRBJ2-7; 10 bases align to TRBD2. The trim removed 8 bases at V and 2 bases at J, leaving 3 bases unmatched. This CDR3 spans 13 amino acids. Per the germline V gene, CDR1 is LNHDA and CDR2 is SQIVND (reference sequence). Looking up the rest from reference TRBV19 and TRBJ2-7 gives the full variable domain: DGGITQSPKYLFRKEGQNVTLSCEQNLNHDAMYWYRQDPGQGLRLIYYSQIVNDFQKGDIAEGYSVSREKKESFPLTVTSAQKNPTAFYLCASASGRAYEQYFGPGTRLTVT.

CDR3 in DNA: TGTGCCAGCAGCTTAGAGACAGGGCCCTATGGCTACACCTTC. The encoded protein is CASSLETGPYGYTF. The chain is built from TRBV7-2 and TRBJ1-2; 7 bases are a match to TRBD1. Germline V gene lookup returns CDR1 SGHTA and CDR2 FQGNSA. The CDR3 totals 14 residues. J was trimmed by 4 bases and V by 1 base; bases with no gene match: 3.

The rearrangement joins TRBV7-9 to TRBJ2-7, with D maybe TRBD1 (6 bases). Trimming took off 6 bases at V and 6 bases at J, with 12 bases between the two ends. CDR1 is SEHNR, CDR2 FQNEAQ, per germline (reference sequence). The CDR3 loop spans 12 amino acids. DNA for the CDR3: TGTGCCAGCAGACCCACAGGGCTCGAGCAGTACTTC. Translation gives CASRPTGLEQYF.

This chain connects TRBV19 to TRBJ1-1; the D gene is possibly TRBD1 (5 bases). The CDR3 has 14 amino acids. Germline-derived CDR1 and CDR2 are LNHDA and SQIVND (reference sequence). Trimming left V 10 bases short and J 4 bases short, with 19 bases between. The CDR3 spells CATLEAPGRTEAFF. The CDR3 DNA follows: TGTGCCACACTCGAGGCACCGGGACGCACTGAAGCTTTCTTT.

V usage is TRBV9 and J usage is TRBJ2-2; 7 nucleotides agree with TRBD1. The germline V gene encodes CDR1 SGDLS and CDR2 YYNGEE. V shed 1 base, J shed 4 bases, and the junction held 4 bases outside the gene matches. The CDR3 consists of 15 residues. CDR3 DNA: TGTGCCAGCAGCGTATATGCAGGGGGCACCGGGGAGCTGTTTTTT. It codes for CASSVYAGGTGELFF.